This T cell receptor beta chain was profiled in a study of blood T cell repertoires in COVID-19. Study-level background: Samples taken during acute and convalescent COVID-19 were collected in the United States, Italy and Spain. In each case, the material was cDNA or gDNA derived from T cells, B-cell-depleted T cells, or PBMCs.

Cohort placement rested on clinical history that participants reported themselves. Recovery meant two consecutive negative NP/OP PCR tests, professional clearance, or resolved symptoms. TCRdb keeps only in-frame clones here, not all; method: immunoSEQ multiplex PCR. The sample contains hundreds of thousands of clones, roughly nine tenths of which appear only once. Trimming left V 3 bases short and J 6 bases short, with 13 bases between. CDR1 is LNHDA, CDR2 SQIVND, per germline (reference sequence). The CDR3 is 14 amino acids. The sequenced sample consisted of PBMCs or T cells enriched from blood (not recorded which). This chain links TRBV19 with TRBJ2-3, with D tentatively TRBD1 (6 bases). The sequence was collected from a middle-aged woman who had recovered from COVID-19. The CDR3 loop reads CASSIAGVYDTQYF. CDR3 bases: TGTGCCAGTAGTATCGCAGGGGTTTACGATACGCAGTATTTT.